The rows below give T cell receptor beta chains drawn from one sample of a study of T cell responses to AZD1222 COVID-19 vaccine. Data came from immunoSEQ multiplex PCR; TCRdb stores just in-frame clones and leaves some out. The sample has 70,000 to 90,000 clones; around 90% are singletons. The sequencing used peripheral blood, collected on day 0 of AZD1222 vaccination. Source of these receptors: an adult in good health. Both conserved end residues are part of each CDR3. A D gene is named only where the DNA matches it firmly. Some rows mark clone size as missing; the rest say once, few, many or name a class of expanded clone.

DNA: TGTGCCAGTTCTTCTAGCACAGATACGCAGTATTTT; CDR3: CASSSSTDTQYF; D: .; V: TRBV18; size: .; J: TRBJ2-3
DNA: TGTGCCAGCAGGGACAGCCATTACGAGCAGTACTTC; CDR3: CASRDSHYEQYF; D: .; V: TRBV6-5; size: .; J: TRBJ2-7
DNA: TGTGCCAGCAGCTTAGCTACCTGGGGCAGCGATTCCTACGAGCAGTACTTC; CDR3: CASSLATWGSDSYEQYF; D: .; V: TRBV7-9; size: few; J: TRBJ2-7
DNA: TGTGCCAGCAGTGCACGAACTAGCGCAGACTCCTACGAGCAGTACTTC; CDR3: CASSARTSADSYEQYF; D: TRBD2; V: TRBV25-1; size: .; J: TRBJ2-7
DNA: TGTGCCAGCAGCTATAGGACACCTGAAGCTTTCTTT; CDR3: CASSYRTPEAFF; D: .; V: TRBV5-6; size: .; J: TRBJ1-1
DNA: TGTGCCAGTAGTCCCCTACTAGCGGGAGGGCCCGGGCTACTAACCTACAATGAGCAGTTCTTC; CDR3: CASSPLLAGGPGLLTYNEQFF; D: TRBD2; V: TRBV19; size: .; J: TRBJ2-1
DNA: TGTGCCAGCAGCTTAGGACCAGCGGGGGGCACAGATACGCAGTATTTT; CDR3: CASSLGPAGGTDTQYF; D: TRBD2; V: TRBV11-2; size: .; J: TRBJ2-3
DNA: TGCGCCAGCAGCCACCGTGGACAGGGAGCCAATGAGCAGTTCTTC; CDR3: CASSHRGQGANEQFF; D: TRBD1; V: TRBV4-1; size: .; J: TRBJ2-1
DNA: TGTGCCAGCAGCCTGGGGGCCGAAAACATTCAGTACTTC; CDR3: CASSLGAENIQYF; D: .; V: TRBV14; size: .; J: TRBJ2-4
DNA: TGTGCCAGCAGCTTAAAGGGGCGGAATCAGCCCCAGCATTTT; CDR3: CASSLKGRNQPQHF; D: .; V: TRBV5-6; size: .; J: TRBJ1-5
DNA: TGTGCCAGCAGCCCTTTGGCAGGTGACACCTCGTTGAGTGGCTATGGCTACACCTTC; CDR3: CASSPLAGDTSLSGYGYTF; D: .; V: TRBV6-4; size: few; J: TRBJ1-2
DNA: TGTGCCTGGAGTCAACTAGGGGTTTTCTACGAGCAGTACTTC; CDR3: CAWSQLGVFYEQYF; D: .; V: TRBV30; size: .; J: TRBJ2-7
DNA: TGCGCCAGCAGCCACAAAAAACCGGGACTAGCGGGAAACAATGAGCAGTTCTTC; CDR3: CASSHKKPGLAGNNEQFF; D: TRBD2; V: TRBV4-1; size: once; J: TRBJ2-1
DNA: TGCGCCAGCAGCTTAACAGTGCCCTCCTACGAGCAGTACTTC; CDR3: CASSLTVPSYEQYF; D: .; V: TRBV5-1; size: .; J: TRBJ2-7
DNA: TGCGCCAGCAGCTTGGCCGCGGGGGACAATCAGCCCCAGCATTTT; CDR3: CASSLAAGDNQPQHF; D: .; V: TRBV5-1; size: .; J: TRBJ1-5
DNA: TGTGCCAGCAGTGAGAGTAGCGGGGGAACAGATACGCAGTATTTT; CDR3: CASSESSGGTDTQYF; D: TRBD2; V: TRBV6-4; size: .; J: TRBJ2-3
DNA: TGTGCCAGTACTCCGGGGGCGTCCTACAATGAGCAGTTCTTC; CDR3: CASTPGASYNEQFF; D: .; V: TRBV27; size: once; J: TRBJ2-1
DNA: TGTGCCAGCAGCCCCCTGTTCAAGGGGAGGGACAATGAGCAGTTCTTC; CDR3: CASSPLFKGRDNEQFF; D: TRBD2; V: TRBV11-2; size: .; J: TRBJ2-1